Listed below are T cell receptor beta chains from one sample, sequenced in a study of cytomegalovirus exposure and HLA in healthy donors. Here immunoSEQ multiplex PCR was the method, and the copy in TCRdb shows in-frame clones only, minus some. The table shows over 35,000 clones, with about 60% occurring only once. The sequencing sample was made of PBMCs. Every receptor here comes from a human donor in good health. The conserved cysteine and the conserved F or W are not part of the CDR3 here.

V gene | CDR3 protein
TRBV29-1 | SAGPRGAGTEAF
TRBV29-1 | SARYGEFNYEQY
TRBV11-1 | ASSLRGRGKTEAF
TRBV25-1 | ASSNAKTGRADIQY
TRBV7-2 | ASRMTGGVLTGYT
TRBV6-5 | ASTNRDTIY
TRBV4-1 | ASSQGTGGALSFGYT
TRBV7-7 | ASSLEAGTRAF
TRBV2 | ASRVDNSNTGELF
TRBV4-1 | ASSLSAGGNTPNYGYT